Listed here is a single T cell receptor (beta chain). The sample is drawn from a study of T cell changes during pregnancy in multiple sclerosis. The V gene's germline CDR1 is MDHEN and CDR2 SYDVKM. V lost 6 bases and J 2 bases, leaving 13 bases between the germline ends. The CDR3 consists of 15 residues. The method was immunoSEQ multiplex PCR; TCRdb's version includes in-frame clones alone and lacks a portion of them. The table records 40,000 to 50,000 clones, 90% to 95% of them present only once. The TCR comes from a female donor with multiple sclerosis, enrolled in a pregnancy study. The material was CD8+ T cells from peripheral blood mononuclear cells, obtained in the third trimester of pregnancy. The J gene is TRBJ1-4, the V gene TRBV28; D unresolved. The CDR3 DNA reads as TGTGCCAGCAGGCGAGCCAGCGCGACTAATGAAAAACTGTTTTTT. It encodes CASRRASATNEKLFF.